These 8 T cell receptor beta chains were sequenced from one sample in a study of T cells after yellow fever vaccination. TCRdb fed the 5' RACE reads into MiXCR, producing one record per CDR3 protein. The sample includes approximately 330,000 distinct CDR3 sequences, approximately 4% of them seen just once. Sequencing was performed on PBMCs, taken 5 days after the yellow fever booster vaccination. These receptors were collected from a man between 18 and 29 years old who received the YFV17D yellow fever vaccine.

To note about this clonotype: Just one base apart from a much larger clone, this may be a read error. The chain recombines TRBV29-1 with TRBJ2-2; D gene unclear. Germline values: CDR1 SQVTM, CDR2 ANQGSEA. The CDR3 is 14 residues long. CDR3 DNA: TGCTGCGTGTTACTGATTCGGAACACCGGGGAGCTGTTTTTT. The encoded protein is CCVLLIRNTGELFF.

This clonotype was observed a few times. The chain employs TRBV5-1 and TRBJ2-3, with 11 bases aligning to TRBD2. Germline V gene data show CDR1 as SGHRS and CDR2 as YFSETQ. CDR3 size: 15 residues. V dropped 1 base and J dropped 4; count of bases not matched to a gene: 2. CDR3 loop: CASSLSSGGPDTQYF. CDR3 in DNA: TGCGCCAGCAGCTTGTCTAGCGGGGGGCCAGATACGCAGTATTTT.

This clonotype has a count of ten or more. The rearrangement links TRBV7-2 to TRBJ2-4, with 8 bases lining up with TRBD2. Germline V CDR1 and CDR2: SGHTA, FQGNSA. Trimming at V came to 5 bases and at J to 3 bases, leaving 9 bases not matched to a gene. The CDR3 totals 16 residues. In DNA, the CDR3 is TGTGCCAGCAGCGGCCGACTAGCGCCCGACAAAAACATTCAGTACTTC. This codes for CASSGRLAPDKNIQYF.

This clonotype was counted between two and nine times. The V gene is TRBV7-9, the J gene TRBJ2-3; 7 positions match TRBD2. The V gene's germline CDR1 is SEHNR and CDR2 FQNEAQ (reference sequence). The CDR3 is 13 residues long. Trimming removed 8 bases from V and 5 bases from J; junction bases left unmatched: 7. CDR3 residues: CASGAGVKDTQYF. The CDR3 DNA reads as TGTGCCAGCGGGGCGGGGGTTAAAGATACGCAGTATTTT. Using reference TRBV7-9 and TRBJ2-3 for the parts outside the CDR3, the full variable domain is DTGVSQNPRHKITKRGQNVTFRCDPISEHNRLYWYRQTLGQGPEFLTYFQNEAQLEKSRLLSDRFSAERPKGSFSTLEIQRTEQGDSAMYLCASGAGVKDTQYFGPGTRLTVL.

This clonotype was seen ten or more times. The chain recombines TRBV20-1 with TRBJ2-1, with 12 nucleotides matching TRBD1. The CDR3 consists of 12 residues. Germline values: CDR1 DFQATT, CDR2 SNEGSKA (reference sequence). The CDR3 protein is CSGDRGLNEQFF. CDR3 bases: TGCAGCGGGGACAGGGGGCTCAATGAGCAGTTCTTC.

This clonotype turned up a few times. The V gene is TRBV29-1, the J gene TRBJ2-5, with D perhaps assigned TRBD1 or TRBD2 (6 bases each). Trimming cost V 6 bases and J 5 bases, with 16 bases left between them. Germline V gene lookup returns CDR1 SQVTM and CDR2 ANQGSEA. There are 13 residues in the CDR3. The CDR3 reads CSVAWGAQETQYF. The CDR3 DNA reads TGCAGCGTCGCGTGGGGGGCGCAGGAGACCCAGTACTTC.

The chain is built from TRBV6-6 and TRBJ2-1; 9 nucleotides align to TRBD1. V was pared by 4 bases and J by 10 bases, with 11 bases of the junction left unmatched. This CDR3 comprises 15 residues. CDR1 is MNHNY and CDR2 is SVGAGI in the germline V gene (reference sequence). The CDR3 sequence is CASSSGQGTPREQFF. CDR3 in DNA: TGTGCCAGCAGTTCGGGACAGGGAACCCCCAGGGAGCAGTTCTTC.

This clonotype was picked up a small number of times. V and J are TRBV19 and TRBJ1-2; D remains ambiguous. The CDR3 covers 13 residues. Germline lookup yields CDR1 LNHDA and CDR2 SQIVND (reference sequence). V lost 2 bases and J lost 4, with 8 bases in between. CDR3 loop: CASSIPTLYGYTF. Written as DNA, the CDR3 is TGTGCCAGTAGTATACCAACCCTCTATGGCTACACCTTC.